This TCR beta chain was captured in a study of blood T cell repertoires in COVID-19. At the level of the study: T cells, B-cell-depleted T cells, or PBMCs supplied cDNA or gDNA.

CDR3 length: 15 residues. Per germline, CDR1 SGHRS and CDR2 YFSETQ. The ends were cut back, 0 bases at V and 5 bases at J, with 14 bases in the middle. Generated by immunoSEQ multiplex PCR, the TCRdb table keeps only in-frame clones and is missing some. The sample carries over 130,000 clones, under 85% recorded once. The V gene is TRBV5-1, the J gene TRBJ1-2, with D maybe TRBD1 (6 bases). Sample: PBMCs or T cells enriched from blood (not recorded which). The sequence came from a woman aged 18-29 years who had been exposed to COVID-19. The CDR3 bases are TGCGCCAGCAGCTTGGATGGGGGGGCCGCTTATGGCTACACCTTC. Translated: CASSLDGGAAYGYTF.